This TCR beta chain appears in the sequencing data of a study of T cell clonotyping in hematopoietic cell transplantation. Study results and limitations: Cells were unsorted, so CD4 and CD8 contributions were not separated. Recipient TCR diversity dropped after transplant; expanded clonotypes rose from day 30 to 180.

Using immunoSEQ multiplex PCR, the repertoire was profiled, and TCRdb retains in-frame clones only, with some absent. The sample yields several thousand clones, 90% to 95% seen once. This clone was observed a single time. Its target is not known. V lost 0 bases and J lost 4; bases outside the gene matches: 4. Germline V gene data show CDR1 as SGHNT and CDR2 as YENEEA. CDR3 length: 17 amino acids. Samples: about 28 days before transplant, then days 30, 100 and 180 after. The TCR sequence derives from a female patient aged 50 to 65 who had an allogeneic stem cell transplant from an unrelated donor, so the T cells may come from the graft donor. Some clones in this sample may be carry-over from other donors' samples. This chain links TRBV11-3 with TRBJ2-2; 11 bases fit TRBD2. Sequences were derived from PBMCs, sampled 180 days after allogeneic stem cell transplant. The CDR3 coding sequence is TGTGCCAGCAGCTTAGATAGCGGGAGGGCGTCCACCGGGGAGCTGTTTTTT. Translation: CASSLDSGRASTGELFF.